Reported below is one T cell receptor (beta chain). It has no known antigen specificity. Per-nucleotide qualities are absent, and no much larger clonotype sits a single base away. V has 5 bases trimmed and J has 11 bases trimmed; junction bases matching no gene number 8. The CDR3 sequence holds 14 residues, the cysteine and phenylalanine included. Only the CDR3 DNA is retained, 42 bases long and in frame from the first base. From the germline V gene, CDR1 is SGHTS and CDR2 is YDEGEE. The library relied on the immunoSEQ multiplex PCR assay. A mixture of 60 forward primers for TCR Vbeta segments and 13 reverse primers for TCR Jbeta segments was used in the multiplex PCR. The CDR3 region of rearranged TCR beta genes was amplified from genomic DNA with a multiplex PCR assay. Amplified TCR beta libraries were sequenced as 87-base-pair reads on the Illumina HiSeq System. Per the authors' processing: A later analysis tallied some 79 million unique TCR beta chains across the 660 or so repertoires, and 10 million to 11 million of those chains were shared by two or more donors. A nearest-neighbor algorithm error-corrected the raw reads and collapsed the reads into unique sequences, merging closely related sequences to remove PCR and sequencing errors. Alignment of CDR3 sequences to IMGT reference sequences was used to assign V, D and J gene segments. Each retained sequence needed at least a six-nucleotide match to both a V gene segment and a J gene segment. Rearrangements were classified as productive when the CDR3 lacked stop codons and remained in frame with V and J, and all other rearrangements were classified as non-productive. CDR3 was defined by IMGT convention, running from the second conserved V-encoded cysteine to the conserved J-encoded phenylalanine. In an earlier analysis of roughly 610 of the donors, sequences lacking an unambiguous match to a single V gene segment were excluded. An earlier analysis of 587 of the donors classified V segments as functional when productive rearrangements were above 56.7% and as segregating when the standard deviation between donors was above 5%. A statistical classification framework was built for diagnosing cytomegalovirus status from the catalog of TCR beta chain sequences. A later analysis assigned V and J genes by comparing TCR nucleotide sequences with IMGT/GENE-DB human TR gene sequences. Using the TCRdist pipeline, a later analysis assigned CDR3 sequences along with most-parsimonious VDJ recombination scenarios. In a later analysis, each TCR beta chain was defined by its CDR3 amino acid sequence together with its V-gene family, and reads lacking a unique V-gene family were excluded. To address suspected cross-contamination and a sequencing artifact, a later analysis removed 592 highly shared, low-generation-probability nucleotide sequences. In a later analysis, a clonal expansion index for each public chain was calculated from normalized within-repertoire ranks of inferred template counts. In a later analysis, generation probabilities were computed with a VDJ recombination model fitted to out-of-frame rearrangements, and the resulting probabilities were checked against IGoR. Hypergeometric tests were used in a later analysis to score TCR-TCR, TCR-HLA and TCR-CMV co-occurrence, with a repertoire-size bias correction applied to the TCR pairs. To estimate false discovery rates, a later analysis permuted the HLA or CMV assignments 20 times. In a later analysis, co-occurring TCRs were grouped with DBSCAN, and TCRdist sequence similarity was added when clustering was performed within HLA-allele-positive subsets. Co-occurrence clustering excluded repertoires with fewer than 30,000 or more than 120,000 public chains, plus five with anomalous nucleotide sharing. Here the immuneACCESS table is served through TCRdb, limited to in-frame sequences with V and J called. Missing clones are a known gap in these copies; in checked studies unresolved V genes cover under half, and the rest lacks a known reason. That table is the source of V, J and clone size, and D and trimming were worked out from the DNA. In all, the sample holds under 150,000 clones, and 81% of those were seen once. About 1.7% of the sample belongs to the ten largest clones.

This entry comes from a study of cytomegalovirus exposure and HLA in healthy donors (dated by TCRdb to between 2016 and 2019). For context, the study as a whole: An earlier analysis of some 500 of the donors reported 250 to 300 Gb of sequence data and some 120 million unique TCR beta sequences from about 200 million T cells. Roughly 300 gigabases of sequencing data and approximately 85 million unique TCR sequences were included in an early release covering several hundred HLA-typed donors. The genetic ancestry cluster associated with self-reported Caucasian donors included 65% to 90% of the 300 to 400 genotyped donors. The study aimed to test whether cataloging public T cell receptors could reveal signatures of past pathogen exposure. The study profiled the T cell repertoires of about 720 subjects by immunosequencing and related them to cytomegalovirus serostatus. In addition to the first cohort of around 670 subjects, a separate validation cohort of under 150 different subjects was used. To predict cytomegalovirus infection status, the study combined high-throughput TCR immunosequencing, statistical association of individual TCRs with disease status, and machine learning. To study patterns of TCR occurrence, a later analysis re-analyzed previously published TCR beta repertoires from around 660 donors and added high-resolution HLA genotyping. Rather than using new phenotypic data, the later analysis identified candidate immune exposures from TCR beta sequences and from how often those sequences occurred across donors. To decide whether each TCR beta V gene segment behaved as functional or pseudogenic, an earlier analysis of some 540 of the donors relied on high-throughput TCR beta sequencing. Donor age, sex, ethnicity and CMV serostatus were compiled alongside the repertoire data. A later genetic analysis used genome-wide SNP genotypes for about three fifths of the 666 donors, treating that subset as a discovery cohort. All discovery cohort repertoires had been generated on a single sequencing platform. HLA typing included class I and class II loci at four-digit resolution. The number of donors typed differed by locus, with about 629-630 for A, B, C, DRB1 and DQB1, roughly 520 for DQA1, about 610 for DPA1, and approximately 470 for DPB1. Roughly five DR-DQ haplotypes were handled as single units for association and clustering because linkage in the cohort was strong. Among approximately 370 genotyped donors of the cohort, an average of around 250,000 unique TCR beta nucleotide sequences was sequenced per donor, of which about 18% were non-productive. Study-wide conclusions, independent of this receptor: Because some donors lacked HLA typing at each locus, the association tests relied only on the typed subset. At a false discovery rate of 0.05, a later analysis linked 16,951 TCR beta sequences to specific HLA alleles. In a later analysis, several top co-occurrence clusters were reported to appear linked to parvovirus B19, influenza, CMV and Epstein-Barr virus. In vitro tests confirmed that a few of the cytomegalovirus-associated TCR beta chains recognize cytomegalovirus antigens. The classifier was reported to diagnose cytomegalovirus status with high specificity and sensitivity in both the original cohort and the validation cohort. According to a later analysis, most CMV-associated TCR beta chains appeared to be HLA-restricted, and the HLA associations seemed to be driven largely by CMV exposure. The study listed 150 to 200 TCR beta chains as associated with cytomegalovirus. The earlier analysis of about 600 of the donors excluded approximately 15 rarely observed V segments, including chromosome 9 orphons, because counts were too low. Only TCR beta chains were sequenced in this cohort, and the absence of alpha or paired-chain data limited detectable features. The authors suggested that the approach could potentially be extended to other disease states and immunological phenotypes. Linkage disequilibrium might explain the correlated functional status among segregating V segments, but an unknown experimental factor could not be excluded. Compared with equally common non-associated chains, HLA-associated TCR beta chains in a later analysis were more clonally expanded and had lower generation probabilities. A group of highly shared sequence variants was considered likely to be a technical artifact of the sequencing pipeline. Compared with the roughly 700-donor mean, donors in an Asian-associated ancestry cluster had fewer N-insertions in productive TCRs, according to a later genetic analysis. Most TCR sequences were seen in very few donors, while some public TCRs were found in many individuals. Some IMGT-functional V segments, including TRBV6-2 and TRBV6-3, could not be distinguished by the 87-base-pair reads and were therefore excluded. Broadly in line with IMGT annotations, most TCR beta V segments showed up in productive rearrangements about 90% or about 30% of the time in an earlier analysis of some 590 of the donors. The presence/absence analyses assumed that sequencing depth was roughly uniform across donors, and that assumption may not be true. When HLA alleles, especially DR and DQ, strongly co-occurred, TCR associations were difficult to assign to individual alleles. A later analysis found that TCR association rates varied across HLA loci, with DRB1 alleles showing the most associated TCRs and HLA-C alleles the fewest. A later genetic analysis associated a missense DCLRE1C variant with V-gene and J-gene trimming of TCR beta chains, and an independent cohort replicated the association. The only immune exposure information available for the cohort was CMV serostatus. A further reported finding was that TCR beta sequences accurately predicted the HLA-A and HLA-B alleles for most subjects in the first cohort.

In total, just over 650 healthy bone marrow donors made up the cohort. Cohort members were all nominally healthy when sampled, although unrecorded immune exposures were likely present. The donor was CMV seronegative and belonged to the group of around 400 seronegative cohort members. A peripheral blood sample was collected from each donor, and TCR beta sequencing was performed on peripheral blood mononuclear cells. The Qiagen DNeasy Blood Extraction Kit was used to extract genomic DNA from the blood cell samples. This TCR was recovered from a man aged 18 to 35 in good health and CMV-seronegative. This sequence uses TRBV5-8 and TRBJ1-5, with 12 bases matching TRBD1. The sample was PBMCs. CDR3 protein: CASRPGQGAWTQHF. The sequenced DNA: TGTGCCAGCAGGCCGGGACAGGGGGCGTGGACCCAGCATTTT.